The clone carrying this T cell receptor beta chain occurred a few times. What it binds is unknown. The record originates from a study of T cells in Graves' hyperthyroidism and ophthalmopathy. Regarding the study as a whole: The model foresaw ophthalmopathy a median about 6.5 months prior to onset. Also found in blood were most expanded thyroid clonotypes above 0.001.

Template material for amplifying TCR beta CDR3 regions consisted of RNA transcripts. The HTBI primer set was used in a first-round RT-PCR of the TCR CDR3. TCRdb called the multiplex PCR reads again in MiXCR, with one record for every CDR3 protein. The data contain 500,000 to 650,000 distinct CDR3 sequences, 15% to 20% of them singletons. V lost 4 bases to trimming and J lost 1 base, with 11 bases between them. Germline CDR1 reads SGHRS; CDR2 reads YFSETQ. The CDR3 sequence is 15 residues long. Thyroid ultrasound, orbital computed tomography, clinical symptoms, and serum thyroxine and TRAb underpinned diagnoses.

This TCR derives from a man aged 40-55 years with Graves' ophthalmopathy. This sequence joins TRBV5-1 and TRBJ2-2; perhaps TRBD2 as D (6 bases). The sequenced sample was blood. CDR3 residues: CASSGSSGNTGELFF. In DNA, the CDR3 is TGCGCCAGCAGCGGGAGTAGCGGGAACACCGGGGAGCTGTTTTTT.